The 32 T cell receptor beta chains given below trace back to one sample, sequenced in a study of T cell responses to AZD1222 COVID-19 vaccine. Sequencing was performed with immunoSEQ multiplex PCR; in TCRdb, only in-frame clones are kept and a portion is missing. The data contain about 110,000 clones, approximately 91% of them singletons. Sample: peripheral blood, taken on day 0 of AZD1222 vaccination. These TCRs come from an adult in good health.

The chain recombines TRBV9 with TRBJ1-1; TRBD1 might be the D (5 bases). This CDR3 has 14 amino acids. V lost 3 bases and J 1 base, leaving 10 bases between the germline ends. Germline V gene data show CDR1 as SGDLS and CDR2 as YYNGEE. The CDR3 DNA reads TGTGCCAGCAGCGGGGGCCAAGGGAACACTGAAGCTTTCTTT. Its protein product is CASSGGQGNTEAFF. The entire variable domain, with the rest obtained from reference TRBV9 and TRBJ1-1, is as follows: DSGVTQTPKHLITATGQRVTLRCSPRSGDLSVYWYQQSLDQGLQFLIQYYNGEERAKGNILERFSAQQFPDLHSELNLSSLELGDSALYFCASSGGQGNTEAFFGQGTRLTVV.

This chain uses TRBV2 with TRBJ2-5, with 9 bases matching TRBD2. Germline V gene lookup returns CDR1 SNHLY and CDR2 FYNNEI. This CDR3 is built from 16 residues. Trimming at V came to 7 bases and at J to 4 bases, leaving 13 bases not matched to a gene. This chain's CDR3 is CASTSAFGGRAETQYF. Here the CDR3 DNA reads TGTGCCAGCACGTCGGCGTTCGGCGGGAGGGCAGAGACCCAGTACTTC.

The chain links TRBV5-1 to TRBJ1-4, with TRBD1 matching 9 bases. After removal of 6 bases from V and 8 bases from J, the junction contained 8 bases not matched to a gene. Germline V gives CDR1 SGHRS, CDR2 YFSETQ. The CDR3 is 14 residues long. The CDR3 DNA is TGCGCCAGCACGCCGGGACAGGGACAGGAAAAACTGTTTTTT. Encoded protein: CASTPGQGQEKLFF.

The chain joins TRBV15 to TRBJ1-1; D is uncertain. Germline CDR1 and CDR2: LNHNV and YYDKDF (reference sequence). This CDR3 has 15 amino acids. Deletions cut 1 base from V and 6 bases from J, with 15 bases between. Here the CDR3 DNA reads TGTGCCACCAGCAGAGTTACCGGGCTAGTAGCTGAAGCTTTCTTT. Amino acids: CATSRVTGLVAEAFF.

V is TRBV9 and J is TRBJ2-2; tentatively, D is TRBD1 (6 bases). The CDR3 length is 14 residues. The V end lost 3 bases, the J end lost 5 bases, and 11 bases lay between the germline ends. Germline V gene lookup returns CDR1 SGDLS and CDR2 YYNGEE. This CDR3 is CASSARGPTGELFF. As DNA, the CDR3 is TGTGCCAGCAGCGCCAGGGGACCGACCGGGGAGCTGTTTTTT.

Note on this clone: Other DNA variants within this sample encode the same CDR3. This rearrangement joins TRBV30 to TRBJ1-2; no reliable D call. Trimming removed 1 base at V and 2 bases at J, with 2 bases between. Per germline, CDR1 GTSNPN and CDR2 SVGIG (reference sequence). This CDR3 is 11 amino acids long. The CDR3 sequence: CAWSANYGYTF. As DNA, the CDR3 is TGTGCCTGGAGTGCCAACTATGGCTACACCTTC.

Only a few counts were recorded for this clone. The chain has TRBV19 and TRBJ1-5; tentative D call: TRBD1 (6 bases). The CDR3 consists of 14 residues. Germline CDR1 LNHDA, CDR2 SQIVND (reference sequence). Trimming removed 2 bases at V and 6 bases at J, with 11 bases between. DNA for the CDR3: TGTGCCAGTAGTATATTGGTAGGGGGTCAGCCCCAGCATTTT. Its protein product is CASSILVGGQPQHF.

This chain links TRBV4-1 with TRBJ2-1; TRBD2 matches at 8 bases. V dropped 1 base and J dropped 2; count of bases not matched to a gene: 7. CDR3 length: 17 amino acids. The germline V gene has CDR1 MGHRA and CDR2 YSYEKL. In nucleotides, the CDR3 is TGCGCCAGCAGCCAAGGGGACGAGCGGGAGACCTACAATGAGCAGTTCTTC. Protein sequence: CASSQGDERETYNEQFF.

CDR3 region: CASSHRASPGYEQYF. Written as DNA, the CDR3 is TGTGCCAGCAGTCATCGGGCCTCTCCAGGCTACGAGCAGTACTTC. This chain links TRBV7-2 with TRBJ2-7; D is unresolved. This CDR3 has 15 residues. Trimming left V 6 bases short and J 3 bases short, with 18 bases between. Germline loops: CDR1 SGHTA, CDR2 FQGNSA.

V gene TRBV19 combines with J gene TRBJ1-1; D might be TRBD1 (6 bases). The CDR3 has 14 amino acids. Looked up from germline, CDR1 is LNHDA and CDR2 is SQIVND (reference sequence). V lost 5 bases and J lost 1, with 11 bases in between. CDR3: CASSLGHRNTEAFF. The CDR3 DNA reads as TGTGCCAGTAGTTTGGGACACAGGAACACTGAAGCTTTCTTT.

The chain carries TRBV7-2 and TRBJ1-3; D is ambiguous. Germline V CDR1 and CDR2: SGHTA, FQGNSA. V was shortened by 2 bases and J by 3 bases, with 14 bases between the two germline ends. The CDR3 is 16 amino acids. CDR3 coding DNA: TGTGCCAGCAGCTTATCAGGAAACCCCTTTGGAAACACCATATATTTT. Translating it yields CASSLSGNPFGNTIYF.

The chain employs TRBV6-2 or TRBV6-3 and TRBJ2-5; D gene unclear. Trimming shortened V by 6 bases and J by 5 bases, and 16 bases separated the two germline ends. Germline V gene sequence: CDR1 MNHEY, CDR2 SVGEGT. There are 14 residues in the CDR3. The CDR3 bases are TGTGCCAGCAGCCCCTCGGCCCGAAGGGAGACCCAGTACTTC. Protein product: CASSPSARRETQYF.

The gene calls are TRBV5-4 and TRBJ2-2; tentative D call: TRBD1 (6 bases). The V and J ends lost 5 bases and 1 base respectively, with 12 bases between them. The CDR3 runs 15 residues. CDR1 SGHNT and CDR2 YYREEE come from the germline V gene (reference sequence). The CDR3 reads CASRMDSMNTGELFF. The DNA for the CDR3 is TGTGCCAGCAGGATGGACAGCATGAACACCGGGGAGCTGTTTTTT. The whole variable domain, filled in from reference TRBV5-4 and TRBJ2-2, reads ETGVTQSPTHLIKTRGQQVTLRCSSQSGHNTVSWYQQALGQGPQFIFQYYREEENGRGNFPPRFSGLQFPNYSSELNVNALELDDSALYLCASRMDSMNTGELFFGEGSRLTVL.

The rearrangement links TRBV7-9 to TRBJ2-3; a weak D match, TRBD2 (7 bases). Trimming cost V 0 bases and J 5 bases, with 15 bases left between them. The CDR3 is made up of 16 amino acids. Germline V CDR1 and CDR2: SEHNR, FQNEAQ (reference sequence). CDR3 nucleotides: TGTGCCAGCAGCTTAGCTGGAGGGGGGGCCGAAGATACGCAGTATTTT. Translating it yields CASSLAGGGAEDTQYF.

The chain employs TRBV4-3 and TRBJ1-1; 8 positions match TRBD1. V shed 4 bases, J shed 4 bases, and the junction held 20 bases outside the gene matches. CDR3 length: 19 amino acids. Germline V gene data show CDR1 as LGHNA and CDR2 as YSLEER. The CDR3 coding sequence is TGCGCCAGCAGCCGGGACTGGACGGTCCCCGGACAGGGAGGCACTGAAGCTTTCTTT. Protein product: CASSRDWTVPGQGGTEAFF.

The rearrangement uses TRBV18 and TRBJ2-3, with TRBD2 matching over 10 bases. The ends lost 3 bases at V and 2 bases at J; junction bases unmatched: 5. The CDR3 totals 16 residues. Germline CDR1 and CDR2: KGHSH and LQKENI. CDR3: CASSPLSGRPTDTQYF. The DNA for the CDR3 is TGTGCCAGCTCACCCCTTAGCGGGAGGCCCACAGATACGCAGTATTTT.

This sequence joins TRBV5-6 and TRBJ2-6; unclear D gene. V lost 0 bases and J lost 0, with 10 bases in between. CDR3 size: 17 residues. Germline-derived CDR1 and CDR2 are SGHDT and YYEEEE. The DNA of the CDR3 is TGTGCCAGCAGCTTGGGGCGGAGATACTCTGGGGCCAACGTCCTGACTTTC. Its protein is CASSLGRRYSGANVLTF. Complete variable domain (other parts from reference TRBV5-6 and TRBJ2-6): DAGVTQSPTHLIKTRGQQVTLRCSPKSGHDTVSWYQQALGQGPQFIFQYYEEEERQRGNFPDRFSGHQFPNYSSELNVNALLLGDSALYLCASSLGRRYSGANVLTFGAGSRLTVL.

Notes on this clone: Other DNA sequences within the sample encode an identical CDR3. The chain is built from TRBV6-5 and TRBJ1-1; D is ambiguous. This CDR3 has 14 amino acids. The V gene lost 2 bases and the J gene lost 0 bases, with 7 bases spanning the gap. Germline CDR1 MNHEY, CDR2 SVGAGI. CDR3 nucleotides: TGTGCCAGCAGTTACGAGGCTTTGAACACTGAAGCTTTCTTT. Amino acid sequence: CASSYEALNTEAFF.

This chain uses TRBV4-3 with TRBJ1-1; TRBD1 might be the D (6 bases). Germline lookup yields CDR1 LGHNA and CDR2 YSLEER. This CDR3 spans 14 amino acids. V gave up 4 bases and J gave up 2 bases, with 11 bases separating them. The CDR3: CASSPWTVNTEAFF. The CDR3 DNA is TGCGCCAGCAGCCCCTGGACAGTAAACACTGAAGCTTTCTTT.

This rearrangement joins TRBV21-1 to TRBJ1-6; the table's D call, TRBD1, was not checked against the DNA. TRBV21-1 is a pseudogene locus. This CDR3 region has 19 residues. CDR3 loop: CASSPTRDRVPSYNSPLHF. Here the CDR3 DNA reads TGTGCCAGCAGCCCTACGAGGGACAGGGTACCCTCCTATAATTCACCCCTCCACTTT.

This clone has just a few counts. V and J are TRBV14 and TRBJ2-7; 8 nucleotides match TRBD1. The CDR3 runs to 13 residues. Germline V gene sequence: CDR1 SGHDN, CDR2 FVKESK. Trimming took 4 bases from V and 6 from J; bases not matched to a gene: 5. The CDR3 DNA sequence: TGTGCCAGCAGCCTTCAGGGGGCGAGCGAGCAGTACTTC. As protein: CASSLQGASEQYF.

This clone has only one observation. This sequence joins TRBV28 and TRBJ1-1; 7 bases fit TRBD1. The CDR3 runs 15 residues. The trim removed 5 bases at V and 1 base at J, leaving 7 bases unmatched. Germline lookup yields CDR1 MDHEN and CDR2 SYDVKM. In DNA form, the CDR3 reads TGTGCCAGCAGTGGTGGCAGGGGGAAGAACACTGAAGCTTTCTTT. Its translation is CASSGGRGKNTEAFF.

V usage is TRBV6-1 and J usage is TRBJ1-1; a possible D gene is TRBD1 (6 bases). Germline V gives CDR1 MNHNS, CDR2 SASEGT. Between the trimmed V and J ends, which lost 1 base and 6 bases, there was a span of 15 bases. This CDR3 contains 15 residues. CDR3 region: CASSEVRWGPSEAFF. CDR3 DNA: TGTGCCAGCAGTGAAGTAAGGTGGGGGCCCTCTGAAGCTTTCTTT.

In DNA form, the CDR3 reads TGTGCCACCAGCAGAACAGAAACCGGCCGTGGTACTGAAGCTTTCTTT. Encoded protein: CATSRTETGRGTEAFF. The V call is TRBV15, the J call TRBJ1-1; D call uncertain. Germline lookup yields CDR1 LNHNV and CDR2 YYDKDF (reference sequence). The CDR3 extends over 16 amino acids. V gave up 2 bases and J gave up 5 bases, with 18 bases separating them.

The chain uses TRBV27 and TRBJ1-5, with 7 bases aligning to TRBD1. CDR3 size: 13 residues. From germline, CDR1 is MNHEY and CDR2 SMNVEV (reference sequence). The ends lost 8 bases at V and 6 bases at J; junction bases unmatched: 7. The CDR3 DNA is TGTGCCAGCGCAGGGGGGGGCGGTCAGCCCCAGCATTTT. Translating gives CASAGGGGQPQHF.

The chain employs TRBV30 and TRBJ1-2; unclear D gene. Germline CDR1 reads GTSNPN; CDR2 reads SVGIG (reference sequence). Trimming took 1 base from V and 4 from J, leaving 10 bases between them. CDR3 length: 13 amino acids. The DNA of the CDR3 is TGTGCCTGGAGTGACGAAGGGCGCTATGGCTACACCTTC. Its translation: CAWSDEGRYGYTF. The full variable domain, completed using reference TRBV30 and TRBJ1-2, is SQTIHQWPATLVQPVGSPLSLECTVEGTSNPNLYWYRQAAGRGLQLLFYSVGIGQISSEVPQNLSASRPQDRQFILSSKKLLLSDSGFYLCAWSDEGRYGYTFGSGTRLTVV.

The chain carries TRBV19 and TRBJ2-2; D gene unclear. This CDR3 region has 13 residues. The V gene's germline CDR1 is LNHDA and CDR2 SQIVND (reference sequence). V gave up 8 bases and J gave up 1 base, with 8 bases separating them. The CDR3 spells CASELENTGELFF. The CDR3 DNA is TGTGCCAGTGAACTTGAGAACACCGGGGAGCTGTTTTTT.

The chain couples TRBV5-4 to TRBJ2-3; maybe TRBD1 (5 bases). The CDR3 sequence is 13 residues long. In germline, CDR1 is SGHNT, CDR2 YYREEE (reference sequence). Trimming shortened V by 8 bases and J by 4 bases, and 14 bases separated the two germline ends. The CDR3 region has the DNA TGTGCCAGTGTGGGGCAGGGATCAGATACGCAGTATTTT. It translates to CASVGQGSDTQYF.

V and J are TRBV12-3 or TRBV12-4 and TRBJ1-1; D remains unclear. V dropped 7 bases and J dropped 6 bases, with 9 bases sitting between them. There are 11 residues in the CDR3. This CDR3 is CASIWRAEAFF. CDR3 nucleotides: TGTGCCAGCATCTGGCGTGCTGAAGCTTTCTTT.

The rearrangement links TRBV7-2 to TRBJ1-2; D is uncertain. Germline lookup yields CDR1 SGHTA and CDR2 FQGNSA. V dropped 1 base and J dropped 4 bases, with 13 bases sitting between them. The CDR3 runs 15 residues. CDR3 protein: CASSLVGSISYGYTF. The CDR3 DNA follows: TGTGCCAGCAGCTTAGTAGGTTCGATTAGCTATGGCTACACCTTC.

In regard to this clone: The identical CDR3 is also encoded by other nucleotide sequences in the sample. The genes are TRBV4-3 and TRBJ1-2, with D unclear. CDR3 size: 14 residues. Germline V gene sequence: CDR1 LGHNA, CDR2 YSLEER. Trimming took off 0 bases at V and 4 bases at J, with 9 bases between the two ends. CDR3: CASSQDSRTYGYTF. The DNA of the CDR3 is TGCGCCAGCAGCCAAGACTCTCGCACCTATGGCTACACCTTC.

The CDR3 nucleotides are TGCGCCAGCACCGGGACAGGGGACCCGACCACCGGGGAGCTGTTTTTT. Translation: CASTGTGDPTTGELFF. The chain links TRBV5-1 to TRBJ2-2; 10 bases agree with TRBD1. With 6 bases clipped from V and 4 bases from J, the junction kept 9 bases outside the gene matches. Germline CDR1 is SGHRS and CDR2 is YFSETQ. CDR3 length: 16 amino acids.